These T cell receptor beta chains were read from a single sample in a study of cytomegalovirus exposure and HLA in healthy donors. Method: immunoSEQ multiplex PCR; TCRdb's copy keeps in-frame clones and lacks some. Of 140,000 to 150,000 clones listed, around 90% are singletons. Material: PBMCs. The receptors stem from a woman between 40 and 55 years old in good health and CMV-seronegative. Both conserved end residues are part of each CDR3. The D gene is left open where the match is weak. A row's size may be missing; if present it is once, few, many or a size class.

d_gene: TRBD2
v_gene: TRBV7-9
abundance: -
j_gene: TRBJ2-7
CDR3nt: TGTTCCAGCAGCTTAGGCTCTGGTAGCGGGATCTACGAGCAGTACTTC
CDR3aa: CSSSLGSGSGIYEQYF

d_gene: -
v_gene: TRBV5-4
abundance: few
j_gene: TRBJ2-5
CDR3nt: TGTGCCAGCAGCTTGGTCGGAGAGACCCAGTACTTC
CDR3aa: CASSLVGETQYF

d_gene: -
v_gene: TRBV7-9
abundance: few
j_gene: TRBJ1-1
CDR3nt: TGTGCCAGCAGCTTAGGAGGGTTGACTGAAGCTTTCTTT
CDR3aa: CASSLGGLTEAFF

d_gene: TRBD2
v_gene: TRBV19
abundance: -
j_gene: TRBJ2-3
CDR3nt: TGTGCCAGTAGTATTGGGCTAGCGGGAGGGAATACGCAGTATTTT
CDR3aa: CASSIGLAGGNTQYF

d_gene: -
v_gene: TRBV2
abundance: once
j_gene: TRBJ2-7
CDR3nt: TGTGCCAGCAGTGAAGGAGGGTTCGGGGAGCAGTACTTC
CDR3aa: CASSEGGFGEQYF

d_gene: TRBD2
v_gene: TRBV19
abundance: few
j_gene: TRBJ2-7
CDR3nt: TGTGCCAGTAGGTCTGGACTAGCGGGAGGCGAGCAGTACTTC
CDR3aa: CASRSGLAGGEQYF

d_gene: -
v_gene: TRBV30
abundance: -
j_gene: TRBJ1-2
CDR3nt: TGTGCCTGGAGTAGGGACATCTATGGCTACACCTTC
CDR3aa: CAWSRDIYGYTF

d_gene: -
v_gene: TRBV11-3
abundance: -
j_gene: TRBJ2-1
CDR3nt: TGTGCCAGCAGTATCCGCGGGGCTAGCAATGAGCAGTTCTTC
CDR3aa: CASSIRGASNEQFF

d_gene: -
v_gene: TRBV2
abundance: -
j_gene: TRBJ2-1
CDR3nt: TGTGCCAGCAGGGGGGCTAGGAATGAGCAGTTCTTC
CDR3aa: CASRGARNEQFF

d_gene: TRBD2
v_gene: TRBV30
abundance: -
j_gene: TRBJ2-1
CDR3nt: TGTGCCTGGAGCGTACTAGCGCCTGAGCAGTTCTTC
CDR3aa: CAWSVLAPEQFF

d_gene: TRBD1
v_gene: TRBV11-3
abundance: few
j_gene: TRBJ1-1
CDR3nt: TGTGCCAGCAGTTTGACAGGGGGGAACACTGAAGCTTTCTTT
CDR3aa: CASSLTGGNTEAFF

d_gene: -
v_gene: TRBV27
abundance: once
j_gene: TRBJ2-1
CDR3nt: TGTGCCAGCAGTTTAGGTCAGGGGACCTACAATGAGCAGTTCTTC
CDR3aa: CASSLGQGTYNEQFF

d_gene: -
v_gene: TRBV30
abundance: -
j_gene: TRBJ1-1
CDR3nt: TGTGCCTGGGATACACAGGGAGGGACTGAAGCTTTCTTT
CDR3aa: CAWDTQGGTEAFF

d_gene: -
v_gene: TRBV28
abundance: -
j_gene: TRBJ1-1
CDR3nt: TGTGCCAGCAGTTTTTGGGACACCCCGAACACTGAAGCTTTCTTT
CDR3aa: CASSFWDTPNTEAFF

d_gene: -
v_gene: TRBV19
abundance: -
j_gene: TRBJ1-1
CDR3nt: TGTGCCAGTAGTGGCCTCCGTGGGGGCGCGAACACTGAAGCTTTCTTT
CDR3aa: CASSGLRGGANTEAFF

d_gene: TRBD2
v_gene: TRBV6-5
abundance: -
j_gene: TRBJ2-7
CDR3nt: TGTGCCAGCAGTTTTCGATTAGCGGGAGGGCCCTACGAGCAGTACTTC
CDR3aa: CASSFRLAGGPYEQYF

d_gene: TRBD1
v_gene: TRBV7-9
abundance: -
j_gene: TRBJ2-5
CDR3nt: TGTGCCAGCAGCTTAGGACAGGGGGCCCAAGAGACCCAGTACTTC
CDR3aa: CASSLGQGAQETQYF

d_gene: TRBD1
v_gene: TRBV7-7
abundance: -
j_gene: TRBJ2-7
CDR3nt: TGTGCTAGCAGCTCGACGGACAGGGGCGAGCAGTACTTC
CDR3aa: CASSSTDRGEQYF

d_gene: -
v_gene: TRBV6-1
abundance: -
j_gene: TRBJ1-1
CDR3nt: TGTGCCAGCAGTGAACGGGGGGGGAACACTGAAGCTTTCTTT
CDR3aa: CASSERGGNTEAFF

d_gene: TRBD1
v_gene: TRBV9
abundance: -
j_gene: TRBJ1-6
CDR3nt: TGTGCCAGCAGCGGTACCGGGACAGCAAATTCACCCCTCCACTTT
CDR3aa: CASSGTGTANSPLHF

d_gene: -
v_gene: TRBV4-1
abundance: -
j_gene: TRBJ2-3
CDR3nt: TGCGCCAGCAGCCAAGCGGGAGGAGGGGGAGATACGCAGTATTTT
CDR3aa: CASSQAGGGGDTQYF

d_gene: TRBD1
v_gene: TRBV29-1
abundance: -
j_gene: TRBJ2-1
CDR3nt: TGCAGCGTTCGGAAGGGGACAGGGCTCGATGAGCAGTTCTTC
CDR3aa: CSVRKGTGLDEQFF

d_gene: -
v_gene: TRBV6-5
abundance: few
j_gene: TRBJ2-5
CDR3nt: TGTGCCAGCAGTTACTCGACCAGCGAAGAGACCCAGTACTTC
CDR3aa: CASSYSTSEETQYF

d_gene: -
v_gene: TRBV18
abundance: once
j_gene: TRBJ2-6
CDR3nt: TGTGCCAGCTCAGCGTCTTTTGCACCTCTCCCTGGGGCCAACGTCCTGACTTTC
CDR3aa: CASSASFAPLPGANVLTF

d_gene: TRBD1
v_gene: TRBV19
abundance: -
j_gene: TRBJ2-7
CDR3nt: TGTGCCAGTTCAGATCGGGACAGGGGGCGAGGCGAGCAGTACTTC
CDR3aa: CASSDRDRGRGEQYF

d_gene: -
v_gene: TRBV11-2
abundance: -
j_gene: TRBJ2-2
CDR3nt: TGTGCCAGCATTGTGACTCAGGGGAGCGGGGAGCTGTTTTTT
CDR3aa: CASIVTQGSGELFF

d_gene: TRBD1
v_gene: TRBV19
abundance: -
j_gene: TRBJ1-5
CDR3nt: TGTGCCAGTAGTATAGATCAAAGGACAGGGGTTCAGCCCCAGCATTTT
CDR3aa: CASSIDQRTGVQPQHF

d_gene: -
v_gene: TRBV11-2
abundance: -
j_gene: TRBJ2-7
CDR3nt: TGTGCCAGCAGCTTAGATTCAGGGCCCTACGAGCAGTACTTC
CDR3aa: CASSLDSGPYEQYF

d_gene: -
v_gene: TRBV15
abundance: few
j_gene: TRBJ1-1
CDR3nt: TGTGCCACCAGCCGAGAGGAGGGTTGGGACACTGAAGCTTTCTTT
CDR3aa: CATSREEGWDTEAFF

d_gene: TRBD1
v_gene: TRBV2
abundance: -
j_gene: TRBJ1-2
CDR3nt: TGTGCCAGCAGACCTCTACAGGGGGCGTCGGATGGCTACACCTTC
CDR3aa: CASRPLQGASDGYTF

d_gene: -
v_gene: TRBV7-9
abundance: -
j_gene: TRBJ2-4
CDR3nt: TGTGCCAGCAGCCTCGGACTTAAAGGCATTCAGTACTTC
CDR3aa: CASSLGLKGIQYF

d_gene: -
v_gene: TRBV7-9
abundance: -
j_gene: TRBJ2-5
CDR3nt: TGTTCCAGCAGCTTAGCGTTACGGCAAGAGACCCAGTACTTC
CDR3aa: CSSSLALRQETQYF

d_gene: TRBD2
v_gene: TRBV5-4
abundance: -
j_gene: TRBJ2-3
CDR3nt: TGTGCCAGCAGTCCTCCGGGACTAGCGGCTGGTACGCAGTATTTT
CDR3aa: CASSPPGLAAGTQYF

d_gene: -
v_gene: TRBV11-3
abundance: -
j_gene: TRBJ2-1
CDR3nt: TGTGCCAGCAGCGGACTCGACTCGGGTGAGCAGTTCTTC
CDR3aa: CASSGLDSGEQFF

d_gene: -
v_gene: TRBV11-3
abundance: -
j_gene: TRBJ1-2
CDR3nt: TGTGCCAGCACCCTTAATTCTTGGGGGACACGTCCCCACTTC
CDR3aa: CASTLNSWGTRPHF

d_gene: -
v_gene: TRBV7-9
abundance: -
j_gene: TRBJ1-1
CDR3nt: TGTGCCAGCAGCTTCGCGGGCAGAGGTACTGAAGCTTTCTTT
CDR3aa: CASSFAGRGTEAFF

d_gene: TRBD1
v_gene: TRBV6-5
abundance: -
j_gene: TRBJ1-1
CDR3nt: TGTGCCAGCAGTTACGGAGGGGGCGGAAGGAACACTGAAGCTTTCTTT
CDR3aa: CASSYGGGGRNTEAFF

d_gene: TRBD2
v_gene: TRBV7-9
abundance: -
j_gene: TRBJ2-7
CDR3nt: TGTGCCAGCAGCCCTCTGGGCCTGCGGGGGGCCGGGGAGCAGTACTTC
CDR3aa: CASSPLGLRGAGEQYF

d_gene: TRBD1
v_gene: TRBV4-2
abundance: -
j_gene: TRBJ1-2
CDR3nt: TGTGCCAGCAGCCAAGAGGGACAGCTTAACTATGGCTACACCTTC
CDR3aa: CASSQEGQLNYGYTF

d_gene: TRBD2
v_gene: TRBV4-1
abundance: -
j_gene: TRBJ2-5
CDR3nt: TGCGCCAGCAGCCACTCACCAAGTACTAGCGTGGAGACCCAGTACTTC
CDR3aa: CASSHSPSTSVETQYF

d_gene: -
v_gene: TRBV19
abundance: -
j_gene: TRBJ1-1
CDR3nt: TGTGCCAGTAGTTCGAGGGTTGAAGCTTTCTTT
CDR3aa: CASSSRVEAFF

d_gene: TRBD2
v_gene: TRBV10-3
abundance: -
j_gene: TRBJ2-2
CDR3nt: TGTGCCATCAGTTCCACCGAGCTAGCGGGAGGTCTCTACACCGGGGAGCTGTTTTTT
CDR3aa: CAISSTELAGGLYTGELFF

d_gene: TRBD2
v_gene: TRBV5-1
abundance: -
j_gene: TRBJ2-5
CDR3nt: TGCGCCAGCAGCTTGGTTAGCGGGAGGGGTCTGGAGACCCAGTACTTC
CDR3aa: CASSLVSGRGLETQYF

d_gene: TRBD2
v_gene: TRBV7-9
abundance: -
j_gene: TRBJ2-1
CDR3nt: TGTTCCGCTCGGGGGGGAGTGTCCTCCTACAATGAGCAGTTCTTC
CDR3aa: CSARGGVSSYNEQFF

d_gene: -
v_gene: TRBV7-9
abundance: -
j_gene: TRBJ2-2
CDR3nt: TGTGCCAGCCCATCCTCCGGCGGAGCTTTTACCGGGGAGCTGTTTTTT
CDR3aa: CASPSSGGAFTGELFF

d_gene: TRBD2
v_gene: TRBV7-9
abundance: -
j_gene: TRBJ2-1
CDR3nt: TGTTCCAGCAGCACCTCGACTAGCGGGAGAGAAAATGAGCAGTTCTTC
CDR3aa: CSSSTSTSGRENEQFF

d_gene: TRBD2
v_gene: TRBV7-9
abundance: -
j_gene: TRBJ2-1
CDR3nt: TGTTCCAGCAGCCGCACTAGCGGGGGGTCCAATGAGCAGTTCTTC
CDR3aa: CSSSRTSGGSNEQFF

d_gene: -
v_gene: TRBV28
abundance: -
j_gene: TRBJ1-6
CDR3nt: TGTGCCAGCAGTCCTTGGGCAGCAAAACTGTCCCCCCTCCACTTT
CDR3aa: CASSPWAAKLSPLHF

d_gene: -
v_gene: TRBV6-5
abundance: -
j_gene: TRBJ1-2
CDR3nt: TGTGCCAGCAGTTATATGTCAGGGGGCTACACCTTC
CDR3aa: CASSYMSGGYTF

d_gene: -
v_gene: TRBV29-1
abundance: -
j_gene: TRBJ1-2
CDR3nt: TGCAGCGTTGAAATAGGGGCCGGCTACACCTTC
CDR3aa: CSVEIGAGYTF

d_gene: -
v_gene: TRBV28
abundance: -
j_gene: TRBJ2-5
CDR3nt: TGTGCCAGCAGTTTCTATTCCCAAGAGACCCAGTACTTC
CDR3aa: CASSFYSQETQYF